The subject of this entry is one T cell receptor beta chain. What it recognizes is unknown. The data originate from a study of cytomegalovirus exposure and HLA in healthy donors. Study as a whole: Roughly four fifths of 398 genotyped donors fell in the Caucasian-associated ancestry cluster. Findings and limits, study-wide: In vitro data verified a few CMV-associated chains as specific for CMV antigens. In a later analysis, about 17,000 TCR beta sequences were associated with HLA alleles at 0.05 false discovery rate. Prior analysis indicated that the majority of TCR beta V segments exhibited productivity approximately 90% or approximately 30% of the time.

60 Vbeta and 13 Jbeta primers were used in PCR. TCRdb keeps only in-frame clones here, not all; method: immunoSEQ multiplex PCR. The table records fewer than 200,000 clones, around 84% of them present only once. Per the germline V gene, CDR1 is SGHDT and CDR2 is YYEEEE. V dropped 4 bases and J dropped 11; count of bases not matched to a gene: 14. The CDR3 covers 15 residues. Sequencing was done on a sample of PBMCs. The chain recombines TRBV5-6 with TRBJ2-3; 9 bases map to TRBD2. This TCR was recovered from a young woman in good health and CMV-seronegative. The CDR3 nucleotides are TGTGCCAGCAGCCTTCGGACTAGCGTAGGCATCGTGCAGTATTTT. It codes for CASSLRTSVGIVQYF.